The 5 T cell receptor beta chains below come from one sample, sequenced in a study of beta chain features in type 1 diabetes. The whole isolated RNA underwent reverse transcription, so sequencing captured expressed TCRB transcripts. TCRdb's copy holds only in-frame clones and misses some; the assay was immunoSEQ multiplex PCR. The data show over 120,000 clones, 9.2% seen once. The sequenced sample was central memory CD4+ T cells from blood. The receptors stem from a man younger than 35 in good health.

This clone was seen a handful of times. The V and J genes are TRBV4-1 and TRBJ1-6, with D possibly TRBD1 on 6 matching bases. The CDR3 runs to 15 residues. V was trimmed by 4 bases and J by 8 bases, leaving 15 bases between them. CDR1 is MGHRA, CDR2 YSYEKL, per germline. The CDR3 protein is CASSLNREKDSPLHF. The CDR3 coding sequence is TGCGCCAGCAGCCTGAACAGGGAGAAGGATTCACCCCTCCACTTT.

This clone was counted between two and nine times. The J gene is TRBJ2-5, the V gene TRBV5-4; D not certain. Trimming pared 2 bases from V and 5 bases from J, leaving 10 bases between. There are 13 residues in the CDR3. In germline, CDR1 is SGHNT, CDR2 YYREEE (reference sequence). DNA for the CDR3: TGTGCCAGCAGCTTAATTCTCGGGGAGACCCAGTACTTC. This sequence encodes CASSLILGETQYF.

This clone was detected many times. J is TRBJ2-7 and V is TRBV7-2; TRBD2 might be the D (6 bases). The CDR3 covers 15 residues. V lost 5 bases, J lost 3 bases, and 17 bases lay in between. CDR1 SGHTA and CDR2 FQGNSA come from the germline V gene. CDR3 coding DNA: TGTGCCAGCAGCGAGGCAGGGAGGAGTGACTACGAGCAGTACTTC. It yields the protein CASSEAGRSDYEQYF.

This clone was observed a few times. The V and J genes are TRBV11-2 and TRBJ2-5; tentatively, D is TRBD1 (7 bases). The length of the CDR3 is 16 residues. Germline lookup yields CDR1 SGHAT and CDR2 FQNNGV. Trimming took 3 bases from V and 5 from J, leaving 19 bases between them. The CDR3, as DNA: TGTGCCAGCAGCTTTTTTCAGGGGGGCAGCCGGGAGACCCAGTACTTC. Its protein is CASSFFQGGSRETQYF. The complete variable domain, with remaining parts taken from reference TRBV11-2 and TRBJ2-5, reads EAGVAQSPRYKIIEKRQSVAFWCNPISGHATLYWYQQILGQGPKLLIQFQNNGVVDDSQLPKDRFSAERLKGVDSTLKIQPAKLEDSAVYLCASSFFQGGSRETQYFGPGTRLLVL.

This clone was picked up many times. The chain links TRBV7-9 to TRBJ2-5; D remains unclear. Trimming shortened V by 3 bases and J by 2 bases, and 7 bases separated the two germline ends. CDR1 and CDR2 (germline): SEHNR, FQNEAQ (reference sequence). The CDR3 loop spans 13 amino acids. The CDR3 reads CASSFHPQETQYF. The CDR3 DNA is TGTGCCAGCAGCTTTCATCCACAAGAGACCCAGTACTTC.